These T cell receptor beta chains were read from a single sample in a study of beta chain features in type 1 diabetes. Method: immunoSEQ multiplex PCR; TCRdb's copy keeps in-frame clones and lacks some. Found here are some 350,000 clones, about 13% of them singletons; the top ten hold roughly 0.015%. The sequencing sample was made of naive CD4+ T cells from blood. These receptors were obtained from a woman aged 18-29 years with type 1 diabetes. The conserved cysteine and the conserved F or W are not part of the CDR3 here. The order of the fields is J gene, V gene, CDR3 protein.

j_call: TRBJ2-2
v_call: TRBV15
cdr3_aa: ATSRGQGANTGELF

j_call: TRBJ2-5
v_call: TRBV7-2
cdr3_aa: ASSSARGNQETQY

j_call: TRBJ1-1
v_call: TRBV18
cdr3_aa: ASSPGLNTEAF

j_call: TRBJ2-5
v_call: TRBV29-1
cdr3_aa: SVSATGGGETQY

j_call: TRBJ2-4
v_call: TRBV2
cdr3_aa: ASSGGPAKNIQY

j_call: TRBJ2-1
v_call: TRBV19
cdr3_aa: ASTSPTTGTSEQF

j_call: TRBJ2-3
v_call: TRBV19
cdr3_aa: ASRDRRGTDTQY

j_call: TRBJ2-7
v_call: TRBV18
cdr3_aa: ASSAISSYEQY

j_call: TRBJ2-3
v_call: TRBV9
cdr3_aa: ASSVVPDSNPDTQY

j_call: TRBJ1-3
v_call: TRBV11-2
cdr3_aa: ASSLVPGSGNTIY

j_call: TRBJ1-2
v_call: TRBV29-1
cdr3_aa: SVGDRGQNGYT

j_call: TRBJ1-1
v_call: TRBV28
cdr3_aa: ASSLGLQLHTEAF

j_call: TRBJ1-2
v_call: TRBV7-9
cdr3_aa: ASSKGHPSYT

j_call: TRBJ2-7
v_call: TRBV28
cdr3_aa: ASSVIPGEQY

j_call: TRBJ2-3
v_call: TRBV7-9
cdr3_aa: ASSSRRYEDTQY

j_call: TRBJ2-1
v_call: TRBV2
cdr3_aa: ASRVDGQQGQF

j_call: TRBJ1-2
v_call: TRBV18
cdr3_aa: ASSEAGSLPYGYT

j_call: TRBJ2-3
v_call: TRBV28
cdr3_aa: ASSLAGEGITDTQY

j_call: TRBJ2-4
v_call: TRBV15
cdr3_aa: ATSPQRGGPAKNIQY

j_call: TRBJ2-5
v_call: TRBV5-1
cdr3_aa: ASSLGDSQETQY

j_call: TRBJ1-4
v_call: TRBV18
cdr3_aa: ASSVQEEEKLF

j_call: TRBJ2-7
v_call: TRBV30
cdr3_aa: ARTGTGDYEQY

j_call: TRBJ2-5
v_call: TRBV5-4
cdr3_aa: ASSPTSGRAQETQY

j_call: TRBJ1-5
v_call: TRBV6-6
cdr3_aa: ASRRTATGQPQH

j_call: TRBJ2-1
v_call: TRBV7-2
cdr3_aa: ASSFGLAGTRSYNEQF

j_call: TRBJ2-1
v_call: TRBV5-6
cdr3_aa: ASSLLLAGYNEQF

j_call: TRBJ1-2
v_call: TRBV30
cdr3_aa: AWSRQGKPGYT

j_call: TRBJ2-3
v_call: TRBV29-1
cdr3_aa: SVAVLAAPTDTQY

j_call: TRBJ1-5
v_call: TRBV9
cdr3_aa: ASSPGVQEGQPQH

j_call: TRBJ2-3
v_call: TRBV7-2
cdr3_aa: ASSRGRDTQY

j_call: TRBJ1-2
v_call: TRBV30
cdr3_aa: AWSVGGGLSLYT

j_call: TRBJ2-1
v_call: TRBV7-9
cdr3_aa: ASSPRLAEYNEQF

j_call: TRBJ1-2
v_call: TRBV6-6
cdr3_aa: ASIKVPDRKRGGYT

j_call: TRBJ1-1
v_call: TRBV30
cdr3_aa: AWSPGTEAF

j_call: TRBJ2-7
v_call: TRBV4-1
cdr3_aa: ASSPSGLAGGSSYEQY

j_call: TRBJ2-3
v_call: TRBV6-5
cdr3_aa: ASEAGDSDTQY

j_call: TRBJ2-3
v_call: TRBV4-1
cdr3_aa: ASSQATSGNTDTQY

j_call: TRBJ2-5
v_call: TRBV28
cdr3_aa: ASSWRSQETQY

j_call: TRBJ1-2
v_call: TRBV18
cdr3_aa: ASSPQEGARQGANGYT

j_call: TRBJ2-2
v_call: TRBV9
cdr3_aa: ASSVATSGRSGELF

j_call: TRBJ2-5
v_call: TRBV4-3
cdr3_aa: ASSQEGLAGETQY

j_call: TRBJ2-5
v_call: TRBV7-2
cdr3_aa: ASSPRETQY

j_call: TRBJ2-5
v_call: TRBV15
cdr3_aa: ATSRDRDFGTQY

j_call: TRBJ2-1
v_call: TRBV28
cdr3_aa: ASSLLGGVREGEQF

j_call: TRBJ2-3
v_call: TRBV4-3
cdr3_aa: ASSKAFRRETDTQY

j_call: TRBJ2-1
v_call: TRBV28
cdr3_aa: ASTTGNEQF

j_call: TRBJ1-2
v_call: TRBV29-1
cdr3_aa: SAAVSGTNYGYT

j_call: TRBJ1-1
v_call: TRBV10-2
cdr3_aa: ASRPGTANTEAF

j_call: TRBJ2-3
v_call: TRBV5-4
cdr3_aa: ASSLGASGNTDTQY

j_call: TRBJ2-6
v_call: TRBV19
cdr3_aa: AIKGDRASGANVLT